A single sample gave rise to the 28 T cell receptor beta chains below, sequenced in a study of spatial heterogeneity in lung cancer. Their recognized antigens are unknown. General study points: In tumors, expanded intratumoral alpha and beta TCR counts tracked mutation counts.

The time point here: sample taken at primary tumor resection. TCRdb re-derived calls from the 5' RACE reads in MiXCR, one entry per CDR3 protein. Here the sample spans about 30,000 distinct CDR3 sequences, approximately 6.9% being singletons. The source material was lung tumor tissue, sampled at surgery. The receptors were gathered from a male donor with early-stage non-small cell lung cancer.

This clonotype has ten or more counts. V gene TRBV6-2 or TRBV6-3 combines with J gene TRBJ2-2; D is uncertain. Trimming cost V 6 bases and J 1 base, with 6 bases left between them. CDR3 length: 13 residues. In germline, CDR1 is MNHEY, CDR2 SVGEGT. DNA of the CDR3: TGTGCCAGCAGACTTGGGAACACCGGGGAGCTGTTTTTT. Protein: CASRLGNTGELFF.

This clonotype was found many times. This chain links TRBV9 with TRBJ1-6; TRBD1 might be the D (5 bases). V was cut by 3 bases and J by 5 bases, with 12 bases left in between. CDR3 length: 15 residues. The V gene's germline CDR1 is SGDLS and CDR2 YYNGEE. The chain's CDR3 is CASSAQGVDNSPLHF. The CDR3 region has the DNA TGTGCCAGCAGCGCCCAGGGAGTAGATAATTCACCCCTCCACTTT.

This clonotype appeared many times. The V and J genes are TRBV20-1 and TRBJ2-7, with D perhaps matching TRBD1 (6 bases). The CDR3 runs to 14 residues. Trimming left V 5 bases short and J 2 bases short, with 16 bases between. Germline V gene data show CDR1 as DFQATT and CDR2 as SNEGSKA (reference sequence). DNA for the CDR3: TGCAGTGCTCTCCGGGACACCCAAACCTACGAGCAGTACTTC. Its protein is CSALRDTQTYEQYF.

There are many counts of this clonotype. V gene TRBV7-2 combines with J gene TRBJ2-7; 7 nucleotides agree with TRBD1. The CDR3 is 14 residues long. CDR1 and CDR2 (germline): SGHTA, FQGNSA. V trimming: 5 bases; J trimming: 2 bases; junction bases outside the gene matches: 6. CDR3 loop: CASSPRTGAYEQYF. CDR3 sequence (DNA): TGTGCCAGCAGCCCAAGGACAGGAGCCTACGAGCAGTACTTC. The variable domain in full, completed from reference TRBV7-2 and TRBJ2-7, reads GAGVSQSPSNKVTEKGKDVELRCDPISGHTALYWYRQSLGQGLEFLIYFQGNSAPDKSGLPSDRFSAERTGGSVSTLTIQRTQQEDSAVYLCASSPRTGAYEQYFGPGTRLTVT.

The chain links TRBV20-1 to TRBJ1-1, with unresolved D. V lost 2 bases to trimming and J lost 5 bases, with 12 bases between them. The CDR3 spans 13 residues. Germline V gene data show CDR1 as DFQATT and CDR2 as SNEGSKA (reference sequence). The CDR3 bases are TGCAGTGCTAGAAGACTCCTAGGGACTGAAGCTTTCTTT. This sequence encodes CSARRLLGTEAFF.

This clonotype was seen at least ten times. The J gene is TRBJ1-5, the V gene TRBV20-1; 7 positions match TRBD1. V shed 6 bases, J shed 7 bases, and the junction held 9 bases outside the gene matches. The CDR3 sequence is 13 residues long. CDR1 and CDR2 from the germline V gene are DFQATT and SNEGSKA (reference sequence). The CDR3 sequence is CSALGGGGQPQHF. The CDR3 region has the DNA TGCAGTGCCCTGGGAGGGGGCGGGCAGCCCCAGCATTTT.

This chain uses TRBV6-5 with TRBJ2-6, with 9 nucleotides matching TRBD1. The CDR3 runs to 19 residues. Trimming took 6 bases from V and 0 from J; bases not matched to a gene: 12. Germline CDR1 and CDR2: MNHEY and SVGAGI. The CDR3 loop is CASRQGTGPNYSGANVLTF. In nucleotides, the CDR3 is TGTGCCAGCAGGCAGGGGACAGGGCCAAATTACTCTGGGGCCAACGTCCTGACTTTC.

This clonotype was found many times. The CDR3 region has the DNA TGCAGTGCCGGGAGAGAGCAGTACTTC. This gives the protein CSAGREQYF. The chain joins TRBV20-1 to TRBJ2-7; possible D gene TRBD2, 6 bases. The germline gives CDR1 DFQATT, CDR2 SNEGSKA (reference sequence). The CDR3 consists of 9 residues. The ends were cut back, 6 bases at V and 7 bases at J, with 7 bases in the middle.

This clonotype is medium-sized (0.01 to 0.1%) in the sample. As DNA, the CDR3 is TGCGCCAGCTACGGACTAGCGGGGGGACAAGAGACCCAGTACTTC. This codes for CASYGLAGGQETQYF. This rearrangement joins TRBV5-1 to TRBJ2-5, with 14 positions matching TRBD2. The CDR3 contains 15 residues. Germline-derived CDR1 and CDR2 are SGHRS and YFSETQ. V lost 7 bases and J lost 2; bases outside the gene matches: 4.

This clonotype was seen many times. This chain links TRBV6-5 with TRBJ1-3; D perhaps matches TRBD1 (6 bases). The V gene lost 5 bases and the J gene lost 2 bases, with 13 bases spanning the gap. The CDR3 covers 15 residues. Germline lookup yields CDR1 MNHEY and CDR2 SVGAGI. The CDR3: CASSPAGATGNTIYF. The DNA for the CDR3 is TGTGCCAGCAGTCCAGCGGGGGCGACTGGAAACACCATATATTTT.

Ten or more counts support this clonotype. V and J are TRBV12-3 or TRBV12-4 and TRBJ2-1; 9 bases align to TRBD1. Losses at the gene ends were 6 bases for V and 7 bases for J; bases not matched to a gene: 13. This CDR3 region has 16 residues. The CDR3 DNA reads TGTGCCAGCAGGATCACTTGGACAGGGGCGGGTAATGAGCAGTTCTTC. The encoded protein is CASRITWTGAGNEQFF.

This clonotype showed up many times. The chain links TRBV15 to TRBJ1-5, with TRBD1 as a possible D gene (6 bases). This CDR3 spans 16 amino acids. Germline assignment: CDR1 LNHNV and CDR2 YYDKDF (reference sequence). The V end lost 2 bases, the J end lost 0 bases, and 11 bases lay between the germline ends. DNA for the CDR3: TGTGCCACCAGCAGACCGACAGGCGTTAGCAATCAGCCCCAGCATTTT. This gives the protein CATSRPTGVSNQPQHF.

This clonotype was counted ten times or more. The V gene is TRBV4-3, the J gene TRBJ1-4; TRBD1 might be the D (5 bases). The CDR3 sequence is 13 residues long. V was pared by 3 bases and J by 7 bases, with 9 bases between. The V gene's germline CDR1 is LGHNA and CDR2 YSLEER. Written as DNA, the CDR3 is TGCGCCAGCAGCCAGCATAGGGGTGAAAAACTGTTTTTT. Its translation is CASSQHRGEKLFF.

This clonotype showed up many times. The chain combines TRBV7-8 with TRBJ2-7; D is possibly TRBD1 (5 bases). V was shortened by 5 bases and J by 7 bases, with 18 bases between the two germline ends. This CDR3 has 14 residues. Germline V gene data show CDR1 as SGHVS and CDR2 as FQNEAQ. The CDR3 is CASSPKSGAREQYF. The CDR3 DNA sequence: TGTGCCAGCAGCCCTAAATCTGGGGCGCGGGAGCAGTACTTC.

This clonotype showed up many times. This chain links TRBV5-1 with TRBJ2-5; D might be TRBD2 (5 bases). Germline loops: CDR1 SGHRS, CDR2 YFSETQ. Between the trimmed V and J ends, which lost 4 bases and 0 bases, there was a span of 7 bases. The CDR3 loop spans 13 amino acids. The CDR3 here is CASSREHQETQYF. As DNA, the CDR3 is TGCGCCAGCAGCCGGGAACACCAAGAGACCCAGTACTTC.

A few counts support this clonotype. The V gene is TRBV6-6, the J gene TRBJ1-4; TRBD1 might be the D (6 bases). Germline CDR1 MNHNY, CDR2 SVGAGI (reference sequence). Trimming cost V 8 bases and J 10 bases, with 17 bases left between them. This CDR3 spans 13 amino acids. For the CDR3, the DNA is TGTGCCAGCGGTACTGGGGGGCAAGGAAAACTGTTTTTT. The encoded protein is CASGTGGQGKLFF.

This clonotype was recorded at least ten times. The J gene is TRBJ2-6, the V gene TRBV5-1; D could derive from TRBD1 or TRBD2 (5 bases each). V lost 4 bases, J lost 0 bases, and 17 bases lay in between. Per the germline V gene, CDR1 is SGHRS and CDR2 is YFSETQ. The CDR3 runs 18 residues. CDR3 sequence reads: CASSNGALTFSGANVLTF. CDR3 nucleotide sequence: TGCGCCAGCAGCAACGGGGCGCTGACCTTCTCTGGGGCCAACGTCCTGACTTTC. Looking up the rest from reference TRBV5-1 and TRBJ2-6 gives the full variable domain: KAGVTQTPRYLIKTRGQQVTLSCSPISGHRSVSWYQQTPGQGLQFLFEYFSETQRNKGNFPGRFSGRQFSNSRSEMNVSTLELGDSALYLCASSNGALTFSGANVLTFGAGSRLTVL.

This clonotype is judged medium-sized. The V call is TRBV7-2, the J call TRBJ2-6; the D call may be TRBD1 or TRBD2 (5 bases each). Germline CDR1 is SGHTA and CDR2 is FQGNSA. The CDR3 runs 15 residues. Trimming left V 5 bases short and J 0 bases short, with 8 bases between. The CDR3 DNA is TGTGCCAGCAGCCCGGGACGCTCTGGGGCCAACGTCCTGACTTTC. It yields the protein CASSPGRSGANVLTF.

This clonotype was seen only a few times. This chain connects TRBV24-1 to TRBJ1-1; D is uncertain. V was trimmed by 0 bases and J by 5 bases, leaving 6 bases between them. CDR3 length: 13 residues. Per germline, CDR1 KGHDR and CDR2 SFDVKD. CDR3: CATSDLAGTEAFF. The CDR3 nucleotides read TGTGCCACCAGTGATTTGGCCGGGACTGAAGCTTTCTTT.

This clonotype was observed at least ten times. The CDR3 bases are TGTGCCAGCAGCCAAGCTCATCTAGAAGCAAATGAAAAACTGTTTTTT. It is translated as CASSQAHLEANEKLFF. The chain links TRBV4-2 to TRBJ1-4; D unresolved. CDR3 length equals 16 residues. Germline CDR1 and CDR2: LGHNA and YNFKEQ. Trimming left V 1 base short and J 5 bases short, with 14 bases between.

This clonotype was seen ten or more times. The V gene is TRBV5-5, the J gene TRBJ2-5; TRBD2 might be the D (6 bases). Trimming stripped 0 bases from V and 5 bases from J, with 17 bases between. In germline, CDR1 is SGHKS, CDR2 YYEKEE (reference sequence). CDR3 length: 16 residues. CDR3 bases: TGTGCCAGCAGCTTGGTTGGGACTTCTACGGGTGAGACCCAGTACTTC. Protein product: CASSLVGTSTGETQYF.

J is TRBJ1-5 and V is TRBV20-1; D is unresolved. Trimming removed 1 base from V and 1 base from J, with 8 bases in between. The CDR3 spans 14 residues. Germline V CDR1 and CDR2: DFQATT, SNEGSKA (reference sequence). This chain's CDR3 is CSARAGPSNQPQHF. In nucleotides, the CDR3 is TGCAGTGCTAGAGCCGGCCCAAGCAATCAGCCCCAGCATTTT.

This clonotype was counted many times. The V call is TRBV5-5, the J call TRBJ1-5; a weak D match, TRBD1 (6 bases). Germline CDR1 and CDR2: SGHKS and YYEKEE (reference sequence). Trimming removed 1 base at V and 0 bases at J, with 11 bases between. The CDR3 runs to 16 residues. This CDR3 reads CASSLLGAYSNQPQHF. CDR3 DNA sequence: TGTGCCAGCAGCTTGCTGGGGGCTTATAGCAATCAGCCCCAGCATTTT.

This clonotype was detected ten times or more. This chain joins TRBV20-1 and TRBJ1-1; D is unclear. V dropped 0 bases and J dropped 2 bases, with 10 bases sitting between them. The CDR3 is made up of 14 amino acids. CDR1 DFQATT and CDR2 SNEGSKA come from the germline V gene (reference sequence). The CDR3 DNA follows: TGCAGTGCTAGAGATCAAGTAAGCAACACTGAAGCTTTCTTT. Its translation: CSARDQVSNTEAFF.

The chain joins TRBV3-1 to TRBJ2-1; 7 bases line up with TRBD1. V shed 4 bases and J 2 bases; nucleotides not matched to a gene: 11. The CDR3 loop spans 17 amino acids. CDR1 LGHDT and CDR2 YNNKEL come from the germline V gene (reference sequence). CDR3 protein: CASSLYSGTVAYNEQFF. CDR3 sequence (DNA): TGTGCCAGCAGCCTTTATTCCGGGACAGTCGCCTACAATGAGCAGTTCTTC.

The J gene is TRBJ1-1, the V gene TRBV11-2; 9 bases align to TRBD1. V dropped 2 bases and J dropped 4; count of bases not matched to a gene: 5. This CDR3 comprises 15 residues. Germline V gene lookup returns CDR1 SGHAT and CDR2 FQNNGV. CDR3 loop: CASSLRTGAGTEAFF. The CDR3 DNA sequence: TGTGCCAGCAGCTTACGGACAGGGGCCGGCACTGAAGCTTTCTTT.

Only a few counts were recorded for this clonotype. This chain connects TRBV7-2 to TRBJ2-7, with D uncertain. The CDR3 spans 15 residues. In germline, CDR1 is SGHTA, CDR2 FQGNSA. The ends were cut back, 1 base at V and 3 bases at J, with 13 bases in the middle. The CDR3 DNA sequence: TGTGCCAGCAGCTTAGATCCGGCCCCCTTCTACGAGCAGTACTTC. This codes for CASSLDPAPFYEQYF.

This clonotype was seen many times. The chain carries TRBV12-3 or TRBV12-4 and TRBJ2-3, with D perhaps TRBD1 (5 bases). V dropped 1 base and J dropped 8 bases, with 19 bases sitting between them. The CDR3 loop spans 16 amino acids. CDR3 in amino acids: CASSLGAVPGRGTQYF. Here the CDR3 DNA reads TGTGCCAGCAGTTTAGGTGCGGTCCCCGGAAGGGGTACGCAGTATTTT.